This T cell receptor beta chain was retrieved from a study of long-term antiretroviral therapy in people with HIV. After removal of 5 bases from V and 6 bases from J, the junction contained 8 bases not matched to a gene. CDR3 length: 15 residues. The germline V gene encodes CDR1 MDHEN and CDR2 SYDVKM. With survey level as its setting, the immunoSEQ assay was v3.0. Measured with immunoSEQ multiplex PCR; TCRdb has only the in-frame clones, and not every one. The data contain roughly 12,000 clones, over 70% of them singletons. Sequencing used unsorted PBMCs, obtained 0.8 years before starting antiretroviral therapy. The origin of this receptor is a woman between 40 and 50 years old with HIV. V usage is TRBV28 and J usage is TRBJ1-5, with TRBD1 identical over 9 bases. The CDR3 region has the DNA TGTGCCAGCAGTCCCGGGACAGGGTTTAGTCAGCCCCAGCATTTT. Residues: CASSPGTGFSQPQHF. Full variable domain (missing parts from reference TRBV28 and TRBJ1-5): DVKVTQSSRYLVKRTGEKVFLECVQDMDHENMFWYRQDPGLGLRLIYFSYDVKMKEKGDIPEGYSVSREKKERFSLILESASTNQTSMYLCASSPGTGFSQPQHFGDGTRLSIL.